This T cell receptor (beta chain) was obtained from a study of regulatory T cells in long-lasting Graves disease. The study, taken as a whole, reports: Persistent-disease Graves' patients showed less TCR diversity than new cases. TRBV28, TRBJ1-2 and TRBJ2-5 were favored in persistent disease.

A remark on this clonotype: No antigen is known for it.

CDR3 regions were amplified by Arm-PCR using iRepertoire HTBI primers to build TCR beta libraries. TCRdb re-analysed the multiplex PCR reads in MiXCR, keeping a single row per CDR3 protein. The table lists 350,000 to 500,000 distinct CDR3 sequences, 20% to 25% of them singletons. Deletions cut 8 bases from V and 7 bases from J, with 11 bases between. CDR3 length: 12 residues. Germline CDR1 is MNHEY and CDR2 is SMNVEV (reference sequence). Regarding time point: persistent/refractory GD, antithyroid drugs over 5 years with positive TRAb. The authors made the TCR library using RNA they extracted from PBMCs. The peripheral blood volume drawn was 7 to 10 milliliters, and it was collected into EDTA tubes.

This sequence joins TRBV27 and TRBJ2-2; no firm D call. This clonotype originated in a female donor with Graves disease. This sample comprised peripheral blood mononuclear cells (PBMCs), obtained when the disease was refractory, from a patient treated with antithyroid drugs. The CDR3 sequence is CASYDRSGELFF. The CDR3 DNA follows: TGTGCCAGCTATGACCGGAGCGGGGAGCTGTTTTTT.